This T cell receptor (beta chain) was recorded in a study of T cells in Graves' hyperthyroidism and ophthalmopathy. Study background: Peripheral blood was drawn at first diagnosis, prior to all treatment. Whole-study findings and limits: Blood also contained most expanded thyroid clonotypes above 0.001.

Germline CDR1 KGHDR, CDR2 SFDVKD. Between the trimmed V and J ends, which lost 1 base and 5 bases, there was a span of 8 bases. The CDR3 length is 14 residues. Exclusion criteria comprised uncontrolled infection, other autoimmune disease, pregnancy or lactation. Clinical symptoms, serum thyroxine, TRAb, thyroid ultrasound and orbital computed tomography established diagnosis. Amplified regions were TCR beta CDR3 sequences from RNA transcripts. Initially, a first-round RT-PCR of the TCR CDR3 employed the HTBI primer set. TCRdb re-analysed the multiplex PCR reads in MiXCR, keeping a single row per CDR3 protein. The sample includes about 350,000 distinct CDR3 sequences, 15% to 20% of them seen just once. This clonotype has at least ten counts. As yet, its antigen is unknown.

The TCR originated in a woman in her forties with Graves' ophthalmopathy. The rearrangement links TRBV24-1 to TRBJ1-5; D uncertain. Material: blood. The CDR3 loop reads CATSDFGRDQPQHF. CDR3 DNA sequence: TGTGCCACCAGTGATTTTGGCCGTGATCAGCCCCAGCATTTT.